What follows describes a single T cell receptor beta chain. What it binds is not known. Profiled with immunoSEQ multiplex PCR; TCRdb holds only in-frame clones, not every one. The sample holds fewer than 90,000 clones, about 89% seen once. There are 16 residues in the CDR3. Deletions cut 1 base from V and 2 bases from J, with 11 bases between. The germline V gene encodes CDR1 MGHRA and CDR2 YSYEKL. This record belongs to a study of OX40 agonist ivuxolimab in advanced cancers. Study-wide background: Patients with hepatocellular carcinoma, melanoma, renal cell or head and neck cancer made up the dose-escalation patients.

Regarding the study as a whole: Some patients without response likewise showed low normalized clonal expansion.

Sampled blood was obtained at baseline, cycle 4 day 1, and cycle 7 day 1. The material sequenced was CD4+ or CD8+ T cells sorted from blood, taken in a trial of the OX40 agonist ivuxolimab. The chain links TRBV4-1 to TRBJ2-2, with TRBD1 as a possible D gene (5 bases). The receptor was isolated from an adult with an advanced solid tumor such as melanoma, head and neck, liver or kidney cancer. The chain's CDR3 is CASSQVGPHNTGELFF. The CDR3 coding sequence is TGCGCCAGCAGCCAAGTGGGGCCCCACAACACCGGGGAGCTGTTTTTT.